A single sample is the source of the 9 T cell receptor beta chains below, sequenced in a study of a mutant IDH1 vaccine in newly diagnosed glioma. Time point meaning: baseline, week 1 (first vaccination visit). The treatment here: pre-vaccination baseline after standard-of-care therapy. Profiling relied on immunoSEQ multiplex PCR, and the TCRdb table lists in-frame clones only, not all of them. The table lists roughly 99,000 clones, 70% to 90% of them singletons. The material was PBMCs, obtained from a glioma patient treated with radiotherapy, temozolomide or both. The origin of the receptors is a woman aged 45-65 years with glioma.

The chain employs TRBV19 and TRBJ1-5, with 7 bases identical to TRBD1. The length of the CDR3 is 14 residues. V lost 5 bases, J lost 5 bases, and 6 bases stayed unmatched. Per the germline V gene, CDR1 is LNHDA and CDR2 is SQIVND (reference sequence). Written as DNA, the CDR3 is TGTGCCAGTAGTCCGACAGGGAGGGATCAGCCCCAGCATTTT. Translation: CASSPTGRDQPQHF.

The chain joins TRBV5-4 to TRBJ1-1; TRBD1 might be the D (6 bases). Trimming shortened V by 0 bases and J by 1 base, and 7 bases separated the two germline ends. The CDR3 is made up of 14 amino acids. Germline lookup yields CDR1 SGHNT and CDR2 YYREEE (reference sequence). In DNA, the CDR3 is TGTGCCAGCAGCTTGGGGGGGCAGAACACTGAAGCTTTCTTT. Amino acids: CASSLGGQNTEAFF.

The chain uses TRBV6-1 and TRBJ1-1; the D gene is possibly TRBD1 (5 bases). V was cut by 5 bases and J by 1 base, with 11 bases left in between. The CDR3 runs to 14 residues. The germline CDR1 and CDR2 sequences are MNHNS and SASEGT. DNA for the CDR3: TGTGCCAGCAGTATGAAAAGGGGGAACACTGAAGCTTTCTTT. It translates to CASSMKRGNTEAFF.

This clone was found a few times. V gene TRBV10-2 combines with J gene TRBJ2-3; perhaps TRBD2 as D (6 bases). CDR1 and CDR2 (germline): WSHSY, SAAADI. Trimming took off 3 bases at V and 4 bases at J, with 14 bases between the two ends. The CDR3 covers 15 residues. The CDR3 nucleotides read TGCGCCAGCAGTGATTCGCGGGGAAGGCCAGATACGCAGTATTTT. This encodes CASSDSRGRPDTQYF.

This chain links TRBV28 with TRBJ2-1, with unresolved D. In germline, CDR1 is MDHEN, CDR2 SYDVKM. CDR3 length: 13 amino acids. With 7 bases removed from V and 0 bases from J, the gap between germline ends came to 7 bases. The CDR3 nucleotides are TGTGCCAGCACCAGGTCCTCCTACAATGAGCAGTTCTTC. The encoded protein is CASTRSSYNEQFF.

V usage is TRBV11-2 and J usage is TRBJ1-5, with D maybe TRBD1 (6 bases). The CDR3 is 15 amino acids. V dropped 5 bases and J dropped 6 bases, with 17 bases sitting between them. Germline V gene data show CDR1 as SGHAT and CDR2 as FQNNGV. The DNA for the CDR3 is TGTGCCAGCAGCAGTGGGGCAGGGGTTCTTCAGCCCCAGCATTTT. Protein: CASSSGAGVLQPQHF.

The CDR3 DNA reads as TGCAGTGCTAGCCAACAAGAGACCCAGTACTTC. Residues: CSASQQETQYF. The genes are TRBV20-1 and TRBJ2-5; no clear D. From germline, CDR1 is DFQATT and CDR2 SNEGSKA (reference sequence). The germline V and J ends were trimmed by 3 bases and 2 bases, with 4 bases remaining between them. The CDR3 is 11 amino acids.

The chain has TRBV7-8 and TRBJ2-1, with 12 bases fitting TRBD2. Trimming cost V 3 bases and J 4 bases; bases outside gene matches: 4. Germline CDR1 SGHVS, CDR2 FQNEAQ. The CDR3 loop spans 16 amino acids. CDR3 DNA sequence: TGTGCCAGCAGCTTGACTAGCGGGAGACATTACAATGAGCAGTTCTTC. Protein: CASSLTSGRHYNEQFF.

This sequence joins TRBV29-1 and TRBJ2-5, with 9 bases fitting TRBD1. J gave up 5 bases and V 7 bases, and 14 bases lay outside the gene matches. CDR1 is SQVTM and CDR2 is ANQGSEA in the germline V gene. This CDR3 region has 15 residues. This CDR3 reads CSGCWGIGQGETQYF. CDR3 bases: TGCAGCGGTTGTTGGGGTATCGGACAGGGGGAGACCCAGTACTTC. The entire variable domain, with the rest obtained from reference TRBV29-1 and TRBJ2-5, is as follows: SAVISQKPSRDICQRGTSLTIQCQVDSQVTMMFWYRQQPGQSLTLIATANQGSEATYESGFVIDKFPISRPNLTFSTLTVSNMSPEDSSIYLCSGCWGIGQGETQYFGPGTRLLVL.